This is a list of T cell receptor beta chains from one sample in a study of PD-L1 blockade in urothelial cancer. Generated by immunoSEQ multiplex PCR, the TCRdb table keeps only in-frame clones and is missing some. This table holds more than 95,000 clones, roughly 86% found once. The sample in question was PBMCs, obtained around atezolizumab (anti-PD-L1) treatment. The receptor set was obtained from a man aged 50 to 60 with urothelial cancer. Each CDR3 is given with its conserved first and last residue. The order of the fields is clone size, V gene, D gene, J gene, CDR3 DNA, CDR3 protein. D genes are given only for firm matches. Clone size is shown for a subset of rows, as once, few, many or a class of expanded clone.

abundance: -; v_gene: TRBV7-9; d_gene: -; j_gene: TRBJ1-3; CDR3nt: TGTGCCAGCAGCACCCAGGGGCTTAACTCTGGAAACACCATATATTTT; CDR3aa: CASSTQGLNSGNTIYF
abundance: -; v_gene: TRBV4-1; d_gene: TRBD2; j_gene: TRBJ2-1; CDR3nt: TGCGCCAGCAGCCAAGTACCTAGCGGCAACAATGAGCAGTTCTTC; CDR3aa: CASSQVPSGNNEQFF
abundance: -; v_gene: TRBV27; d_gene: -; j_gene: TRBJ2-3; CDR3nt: TGTGCCAGCAGGCCGCCCTATAGGGGCACGGATACGCAGTATTTT; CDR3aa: CASRPPYRGTDTQYF
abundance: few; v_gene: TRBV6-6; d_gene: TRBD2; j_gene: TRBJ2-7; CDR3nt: TGTGCCAGCAGACCTAGCGGGACCTACGAGCAGTACTTC; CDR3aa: CASRPSGTYEQYF
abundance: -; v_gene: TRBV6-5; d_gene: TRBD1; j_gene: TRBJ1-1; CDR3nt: TGTGCCAGCAGTTACGGACAGGGGGCGATTTACACTGAAGCTTTCTTT; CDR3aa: CASSYGQGAIYTEAFF
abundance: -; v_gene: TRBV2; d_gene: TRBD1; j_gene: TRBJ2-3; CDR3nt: TGTGCCAGCAGGGGGACAGCTAGCACAGATACGCAGTATTTT; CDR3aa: CASRGTASTDTQYF
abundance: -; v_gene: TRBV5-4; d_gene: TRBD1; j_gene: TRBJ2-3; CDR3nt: TGTGCCAGCAGCCGTAGACAGGGGGCGCAGACAGATACGCAGTATTTT; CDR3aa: CASSRRQGAQTDTQYF
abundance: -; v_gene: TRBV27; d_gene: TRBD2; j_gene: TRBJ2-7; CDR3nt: TGTGCCAGCAGAGGACTAGCGGGAATATACGAGCAGTACTTC; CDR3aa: CASRGLAGIYEQYF
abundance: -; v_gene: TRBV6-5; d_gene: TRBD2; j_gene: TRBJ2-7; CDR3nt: TGTGCCAGCAGGCGGGGGGCGCGGGAGCAGTACTTC; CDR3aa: CASRRGAREQYF
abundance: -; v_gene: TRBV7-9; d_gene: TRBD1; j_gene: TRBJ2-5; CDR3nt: TGTGCCAGCAGCTCCCGGGACAGGGAGAAAGAGACCCAGTACTTC; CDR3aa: CASSSRDREKETQYF
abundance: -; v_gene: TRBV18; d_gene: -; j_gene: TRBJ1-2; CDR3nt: TGTGCCAGCTCAGCGGGGACTTTTGATGGCTACACCTTC; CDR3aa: CASSAGTFDGYTF
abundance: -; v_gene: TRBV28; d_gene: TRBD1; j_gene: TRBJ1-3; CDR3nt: TGTGCCAGCAGCCCGGGACAGATCTCTGGAAACACCATATATTTT; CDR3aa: CASSPGQISGNTIYF
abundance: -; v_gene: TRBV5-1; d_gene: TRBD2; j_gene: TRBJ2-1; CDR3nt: TGCGCCAGCAGCCCTGGGACTAGAGGGGGACTGTACAATGAGCAGTTCTTC; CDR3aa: CASSPGTRGGLYNEQFF
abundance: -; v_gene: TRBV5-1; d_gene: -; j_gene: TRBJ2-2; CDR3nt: TGCGCCAGCAGCTTGGCCCCGGTGAACACCGGGGAGCTGTTTTTT; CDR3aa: CASSLAPVNTGELFF
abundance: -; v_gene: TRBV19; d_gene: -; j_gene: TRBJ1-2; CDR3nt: TGTGCCAGTCGTCGGGACACAGCTAGCTATGGCTACACCTTC; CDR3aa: CASRRDTASYGYTF
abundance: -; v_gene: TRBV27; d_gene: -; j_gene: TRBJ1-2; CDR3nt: TGTGCCAGCAGTCCCAATGGGGGGGCAAACTATGGCTACACCTTC; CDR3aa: CASSPNGGANYGYTF
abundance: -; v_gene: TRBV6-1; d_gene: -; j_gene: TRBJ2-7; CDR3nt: TGTGCCACTGACGACAGGTCGGCCGAGCAGTACTTC; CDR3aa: CATDDRSAEQYF
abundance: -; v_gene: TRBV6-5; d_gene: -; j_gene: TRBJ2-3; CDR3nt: TGTGCCAGCAGCCTACCGGGAGATACGCAGTATTTT; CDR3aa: CASSLPGDTQYF
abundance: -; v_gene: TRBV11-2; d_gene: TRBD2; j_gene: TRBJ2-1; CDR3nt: TGTGCCAGCAGCCCCGTAACGGGGGGGGGATACAATGAGCAGTTCTTC; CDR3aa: CASSPVTGGGYNEQFF
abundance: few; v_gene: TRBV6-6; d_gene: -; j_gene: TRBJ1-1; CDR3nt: TGTGCCAGCAGGCTCCGGGGCACTGAAGCTTTCTTT; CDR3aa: CASRLRGTEAFF
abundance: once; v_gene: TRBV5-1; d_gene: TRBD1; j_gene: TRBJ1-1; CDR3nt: TGCGCCAGCAGCTTCGGACAGGGTGACACTGAAGCTTTCTTT; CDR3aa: CASSFGQGDTEAFF
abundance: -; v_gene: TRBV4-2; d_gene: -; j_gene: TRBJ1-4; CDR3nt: TGTGCCAGCAGCCAAGCCCCCCGGAGTAATGAAAAACTGTTTTTT; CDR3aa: CASSQAPRSNEKLFF
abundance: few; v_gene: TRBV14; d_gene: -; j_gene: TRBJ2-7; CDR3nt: TGTGCCAGCAGCTCAGGGCCCTCTCAGTACTTC; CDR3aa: CASSSGPSQYF
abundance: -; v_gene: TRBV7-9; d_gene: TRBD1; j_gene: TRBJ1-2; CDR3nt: TGTGCCAGCAGCCCAACCGATGACCTTCAGGGGGAGCTCTATGGCTACACCTTC; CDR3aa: CASSPTDDLQGELYGYTF
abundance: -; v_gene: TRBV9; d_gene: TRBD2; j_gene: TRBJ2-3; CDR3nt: TGTGCCAGCAGGGGACTAGCGGAAGATACGCAGTATTTT; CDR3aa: CASRGLAEDTQYF
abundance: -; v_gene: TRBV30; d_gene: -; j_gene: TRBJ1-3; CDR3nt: TGTGCCTCAACCGACACTCACTCTGGAAACACCATATATTTT; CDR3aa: CASTDTHSGNTIYF
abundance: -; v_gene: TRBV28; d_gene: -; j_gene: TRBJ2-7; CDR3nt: TGTGCCAGCAGTTCGGGCTACGAGCAGTACTTC; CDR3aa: CASSSGYEQYF
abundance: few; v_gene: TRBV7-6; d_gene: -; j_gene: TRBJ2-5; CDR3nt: TGTGCCAGCAGCTTAGGAACTAGGAGGGATGGTGAGACCCAGTACTTC; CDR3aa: CASSLGTRRDGETQYF
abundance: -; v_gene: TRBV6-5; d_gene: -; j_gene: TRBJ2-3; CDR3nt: TGTGCCAGCAGTTACTCTGCCAGGGTTCGGACAGATACGCAGTATTTT; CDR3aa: CASSYSARVRTDTQYF
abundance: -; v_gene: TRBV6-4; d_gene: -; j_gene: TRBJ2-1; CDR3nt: TGTGCCAGCAGACCCATCGAGGTAGAGAAATACAATGAGCAGTTCTTC; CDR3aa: CASRPIEVEKYNEQFF
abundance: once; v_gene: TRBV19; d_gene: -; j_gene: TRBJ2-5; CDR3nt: TGTGCCAGTAGTATTCAGCCAGGGAGGGAGACCCAGTACTTC; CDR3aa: CASSIQPGRETQYF
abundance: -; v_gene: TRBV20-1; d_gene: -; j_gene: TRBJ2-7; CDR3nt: TGCAGTGCGCGTCGATCCTACGAGCAGTACTTC; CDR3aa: CSARRSYEQYF
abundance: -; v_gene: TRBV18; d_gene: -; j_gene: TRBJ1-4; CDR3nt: TGTGCCAGCTCACCAGATAGCCTGAATAATGAAAAACTGTTTTTT; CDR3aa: CASSPDSLNNEKLFF
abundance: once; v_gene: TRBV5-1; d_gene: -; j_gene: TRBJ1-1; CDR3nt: TGCGCCAGCCAACCGGAGGGGTGGACTGAAGCTTTCTTT; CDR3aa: CASQPEGWTEAFF
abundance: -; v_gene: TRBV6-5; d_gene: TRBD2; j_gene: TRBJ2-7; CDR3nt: TGTGCCAGCAGGCGGACTAGCGGTACATCCTACGAGCAGTACTTC; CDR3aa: CASRRTSGTSYEQYF
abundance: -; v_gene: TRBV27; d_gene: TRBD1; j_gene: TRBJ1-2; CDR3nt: TGTGCCAGCAGTTCGGGACAGGGGGTACACTATGGCTACACCTTC; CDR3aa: CASSSGQGVHYGYTF
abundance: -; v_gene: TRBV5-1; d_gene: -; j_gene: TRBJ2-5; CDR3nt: TGCGCCAGCAGGGGCAGGGGAATAGAGACCCAGTACTTC; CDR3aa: CASRGRGIETQYF
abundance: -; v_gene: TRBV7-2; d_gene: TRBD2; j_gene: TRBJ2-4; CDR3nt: TGTGCCAGCAGCTCGCAAGGGACTAGCGGTAGAAACATTCAGTACTTC; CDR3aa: CASSSQGTSGRNIQYF
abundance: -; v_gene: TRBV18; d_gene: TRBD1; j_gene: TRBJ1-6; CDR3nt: TGTGCCAGCTCACTGGGACAGGGATCGAATTCACCCCTCCACTTT; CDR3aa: CASSLGQGSNSPLHF
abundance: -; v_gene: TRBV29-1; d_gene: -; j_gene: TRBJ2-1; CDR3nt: TGCAGCGGCAGTGGCAATGAGCAGTTCTTC; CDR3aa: CSGSGNEQFF
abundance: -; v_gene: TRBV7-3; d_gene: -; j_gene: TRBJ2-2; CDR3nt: TGTGCCAGCAGCCCCGGGGGAAACACCGGGGAGCTGTTTTTT; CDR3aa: CASSPGGNTGELFF
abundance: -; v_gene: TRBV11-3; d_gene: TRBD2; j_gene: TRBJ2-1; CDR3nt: TGTGCCAGCAGCTTCCGGGGAGCGGGAGCCCACAATGAGCAGTTCTTC; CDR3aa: CASSFRGAGAHNEQFF